Shown below are 30 T cell receptor beta chains from a single sample sequenced in a study of blood T cell repertoires in COVID-19. Only in-frame clones appear in the TCRdb table, and some are missing; sequencing was by immunoSEQ multiplex PCR. The profile covers approximately 200,000 clones, with roughly 92% appearing a single time and 0.76% taken by the ten largest. Input material: peripheral blood. All receptors come from a young man with COVID-19, enrolled during active disease.

This chain uses TRBV5-6 with TRBJ1-2; tentative D call: TRBD1 (5 bases). The germline V gene has CDR1 SGHDT and CDR2 YYEEEE. The CDR3 has 14 amino acids. Trimming cost V 4 bases and J 1 base, with 11 bases left between them. The CDR3 nucleotides are TGTGCCAGCAGCCCTGGGGGGGGTAACTATGGCTACACCTTC. It translates to CASSPGGGNYGYTF.

The CDR3, as DNA: TGTGCCAGCAGTGACTCCGCGAACGACAGAAAACTCTACGAGCAGTACTTC. It codes for CASSDSANDRKLYEQYF. This rearrangement joins TRBV6-4 to TRBJ2-7, with D possibly TRBD1 on 5 matching bases. Trimming left V 0 bases short and J 3 bases short, with 18 bases between. In germline, CDR1 is MRHNA, CDR2 SNTAGT. CDR3 length equals 17 residues.

V usage is TRBV10-2 and J usage is TRBJ2-3; the match to TRBD1 covers 9 bases. Looked up from germline, CDR1 is WSHSY and CDR2 is SAAADI. The CDR3 is 15 amino acids. V trimming: 8 bases; J trimming: 2 bases; junction bases outside the gene matches: 8. Here the CDR3 DNA reads TGCGCCAGCGATCCGGGACAGGGCCTCACAGATACGCAGTATTTT. It translates to CASDPGQGLTDTQYF.

J is TRBJ1-5 and V is TRBV11-2; tentatively, D is TRBD1 (6 bases). CDR1 and CDR2 (germline): SGHAT, FQNNGV. This CDR3 spans 18 amino acids. V was cut by 1 base and J by 2 bases, with 18 bases left in between. The CDR3 DNA is TGTGCCAGCAGCTTAGGGCTGGGGGGGGCTGGAGGCAATCAGCCCCAGCATTTT. This sequence encodes CASSLGLGGAGGNQPQHF.

The chain links TRBV6-5 to TRBJ1-2; maybe TRBD1 (5 bases). The CDR3 contains 15 residues. The germline V gene encodes CDR1 MNHEY and CDR2 SVGAGI. Trimming cost V 8 bases and J 0 bases, with 16 bases left between them. The CDR3 loop reads CASVVPGNPNYGYTF. The DNA for the CDR3 is TGTGCCAGCGTGGTTCCAGGGAACCCTAACTATGGCTACACCTTC.

This chain connects TRBV27 to TRBJ1-1; weak D call: TRBD1 (6 bases). The CDR3 spans 18 residues. V was shortened by 2 bases and J by 11 bases, with 30 bases between the two germline ends. CDR1 MNHEY and CDR2 SMNVEV come from the germline V gene (reference sequence). CDR3 in amino acids: CASSLDGLQGNHEKGAFF. Written as DNA, the CDR3 is TGTGCCAGCAGTTTAGACGGCCTACAGGGCAATCACGAAAAAGGGGCTTTCTTT.

The V and J genes are TRBV18 and TRBJ1-1; D is unresolved. CDR1 is KGHSH and CDR2 is LQKENI in the germline V gene. V shed 2 bases and J shed 0 bases, with 7 bases lying between them. The CDR3 is 14 amino acids. CDR3: CASSPSRLNTEAFF. The CDR3 DNA is TGTGCCAGCTCACCAAGCAGGTTGAACACTGAAGCTTTCTTT. Drawing the rest from reference TRBV18 and TRBJ1-1, the complete variable domain is NAGVMQNPRHLVRRRGQEARLRCSPMKGHSHVYWYRQLPEEGLKFMVYLQKENIIDESGMPKERFSAEFPKEGPSILRIQQVVRGDSAAYFCASSPSRLNTEAFFGQGTRLTVV.

This clone has just one count. The chain is built from TRBV18 and TRBJ2-1; D call uncertain. The CDR3 spans 16 residues. The V end was cut by 0 bases, the J end by 0 bases, with 9 bases between. Germline CDR1 reads KGHSH; CDR2 reads LQKENI. Here the CDR3 reads CASSPPRGNSYNEQFF. The CDR3 DNA sequence: TGTGCCAGCTCACCACCTCGAGGTAACTCCTACAATGAGCAGTTCTTC.

V usage is TRBV2 and J usage is TRBJ1-6; unclear D gene. Germline V gives CDR1 SNHLY, CDR2 FYNNEI. The CDR3 contains 15 residues. V gave up 4 bases and J gave up 0 bases, with 7 bases separating them. The CDR3 coding sequence is TGTGCCAGCAGTGCCATCAGCTCCTATAATTCACCCCTCCACTTT. Its protein is CASSAISSYNSPLHF.

The CDR3 nucleotides are TGCGCCAGCAGCCCACGGGGTTTGGAGTCCTACGAGCAGTACTTC. It codes for CASSPRGLESYEQYF. J is TRBJ2-7 and V is TRBV5-1, with D possibly matching TRBD2 (5 bases). Germline loops: CDR1 SGHRS, CDR2 YFSETQ. With 4 bases removed from V and 1 base from J, the gap between germline ends came to 15 bases. The CDR3 contains 15 residues.

This rearrangement joins TRBV4-2 to TRBJ2-7; D unresolved. Per the germline V gene, CDR1 is LGHNA and CDR2 is YNFKEQ. The CDR3 totals 17 residues. With 0 bases removed from V and 0 bases from J, the gap between germline ends came to 15 bases. DNA for the CDR3: TGTGCCAGCAGCCAAGAATCGCTGTCCCGTAGCTCCTACGAGCAGTACTTC. Translated, it gives CASSQESLSRSSYEQYF.

The chain employs TRBV24-1 and TRBJ2-1, with 11 nucleotides matching TRBD2. V was pared by 5 bases and J by 0 bases, with 11 bases of the junction left unmatched. Germline V gene data show CDR1 as KGHDR and CDR2 as SFDVKD. There are 19 residues in the CDR3. In DNA form, the CDR3 reads TGTGCCACCAGTGGCACAACTAGCGGGGGACCTCGCTCCTACAATGAGCAGTTCTTC. Encoded protein: CATSGTTSGGPRSYNEQFF.

V usage is TRBV12-3 or TRBV12-4 and J usage is TRBJ1-5, with a weak D call TRBD1 (5 bases). Between the trimmed V and J ends, which lost 3 bases and 6 bases, there was a span of 9 bases. The CDR3 covers 13 residues. In DNA form, the CDR3 reads TGTGCCAGCAGTTTGGCGGGGCTTCAGCCCCAGCATTTT. Translated, it gives CASSLAGLQPQHF.

The chain couples TRBV5-1 to TRBJ2-7; D is undetermined. The V end was cut by 9 bases, the J end by 7 bases, with 20 bases between. Per the germline V gene, CDR1 is SGHRS and CDR2 is YFSETQ. The CDR3 has 13 residues. The DNA of the CDR3 is TGCGCCATCCGACTTCTACCCGCTAGTGAGCAGTACTTC. It encodes CAIRLLPASEQYF.

The V call is TRBV19, the J call TRBJ2-7; 13 bases are shared with TRBD2. There are 16 residues in the CDR3. CDR1 LNHDA and CDR2 SQIVND come from the germline V gene (reference sequence). Trimming removed 2 bases from V and 2 bases from J; junction bases left unmatched: 3. DNA for the CDR3: TGTGCCAGTAGTATAAAAGGGACTAGCGGGGCCTACGAGCAGTACTTC. Translating it yields CASSIKGTSGAYEQYF.

The rearrangement links TRBV5-1 to TRBJ2-5; D may be TRBD1 (5 bases). The CDR3 has 14 residues. From germline, CDR1 is SGHRS and CDR2 YFSETQ. Trimming shortened V by 0 bases and J by 1 base, and 7 bases separated the two germline ends. The CDR3: CASSLGQLQETQYF. The CDR3, as DNA: TGCGCCAGCAGCTTGGGACAGCTCCAAGAGACCCAGTACTTC.

Here the CDR3 reads CASSESAGRQETQYF. CDR3 in DNA: TGTGCCAGCAGTGAATCGGCGGGGCGCCAAGAGACCCAGTACTTC. The gene calls are TRBV6-1 and TRBJ2-5; D possibly corresponds to TRBD2 (6 bases). V lost 2 bases to trimming and J lost 1 base, with 11 bases between them. This CDR3 contains 15 residues. Germline V gene data show CDR1 as MNHNS and CDR2 as SASEGT.

In this sample, this clone turned up a few times. V is TRBV27 and J is TRBJ1-4, with D uncertain. Trimming pared 4 bases from V and 7 bases from J, leaving 16 bases between. Germline values: CDR1 MNHEY, CDR2 SMNVEV (reference sequence). The CDR3 is 15 residues long. The CDR3 DNA follows: TGTGCCAGCAGTTCCAGGCAAATACTGGCTGAAAAACTGTTTTTT. It translates to CASSSRQILAEKLFF.

V gene TRBV5-1 combines with J gene TRBJ1-2; the match to TRBD1 covers 7 bases. V shed 5 bases and J 0 bases; nucleotides not matched to a gene: 4. The CDR3 spans 14 residues. Germline V gene sequence: CDR1 SGHRS, CDR2 YFSETQ. CDR3 coding DNA: TGCGCCAGCAGGCAGGGGGGTACTAACTATGGCTACACCTTC. This gives the protein CASRQGGTNYGYTF.

The rearrangement joins TRBV4-1 to TRBJ1-5; a possible D gene is TRBD1 (5 bases). Germline V gene sequence: CDR1 MGHRA, CDR2 YSYEKL. The CDR3 consists of 16 residues. Trimming took 2 bases from V and 3 from J, leaving 14 bases between them. This chain's CDR3 is CASSQRREGFNQPQHF. In DNA, the CDR3 is TGCGCCAGCAGCCAACGCCGGGAGGGGTTCAATCAGCCCCAGCATTTT.

The chain carries TRBV19 and TRBJ2-2; the match to TRBD2 covers 8 bases. The CDR3 is made up of 18 amino acids. J gave up 6 bases and V 7 bases, and 19 bases lay outside the gene matches. Germline CDR1 reads LNHDA; CDR2 reads SQIVND (reference sequence). In nucleotides, the CDR3 is TGTGCCAGTACCGACCAGGGAGTCGGGGGGGGCCCCTCCGGGGAGCTGTTTTTT. The encoded protein is CASTDQGVGGGPSGELFF. Full variable domain (remainder filled in from reference TRBV19 and TRBJ2-2): DGGITQSPKYLFRKEGQNVTLSCEQNLNHDAMYWYRQDPGQGLRLIYYSQIVNDFQKGDIAEGYSVSREKKESFPLTVTSAQKNPTAFYLCASTDQGVGGGPSGELFFGEGSRLTVL.

V usage is TRBV7-2 and J usage is TRBJ2-1; 10 nucleotides align to TRBD2. V lost 5 bases, J lost 4 bases, and 8 bases stayed unmatched. The CDR3 has 16 amino acids. CDR1 is SGHTA, CDR2 FQGNSA, per germline. The CDR3 loop is CASSPLGAGGYNEQFF. As DNA, the CDR3 is TGTGCCAGCAGCCCCCTTGGAGCGGGGGGGTACAATGAGCAGTTCTTC.

This chain uses TRBV5-4 with TRBJ1-1; TRBD1 is a possible D gene (6 bases). Trimming removed 9 bases at V and 10 bases at J, with 22 bases between. The CDR3 has 13 residues. Germline CDR1 is SGHNT and CDR2 is YYREEE (reference sequence). CDR3 sequence: CATRDKEAVGAFF. DNA for the CDR3: TGTGCCACCCGGGACAAAGAGGCGGTCGGAGCTTTCTTT. Based on the CDR3 plus reference TRBV5-4 and TRBJ1-1, the full variable domain is ETGVTQSPTHLIKTRGQQVTLRCSSQSGHNTVSWYQQALGQGPQFIFQYYREEENGRGNFPPRFSGLQFPNYSSELNVNALELDDSALYLCATRDKEAVGAFFGQGTRLTVV.

This clone was counted between two and nine times. V and J are TRBV7-2 and TRBJ1-5; 7 positions match TRBD1. Trimming cost V 1 base and J 6 bases; bases outside gene matches: 9. CDR1 is SGHTA and CDR2 is FQGNSA in the germline V gene. The CDR3 is made up of 16 amino acids. CDR3 nucleotides: TGTGCCAGCAGCTTAGAAGGTCCAGGGGGAATTCAGCCCCAGCATTTT. Encoded protein: CASSLEGPGGIQPQHF.

The J gene is TRBJ2-3, the V gene TRBV20-1; TRBD2 agrees at 10 bases. CDR1 and CDR2 from the germline V gene are DFQATT and SNEGSKA (reference sequence). This CDR3 has 15 amino acids. With 3 bases clipped from V and 3 bases from J, the junction kept 6 bases outside the gene matches. The CDR3 region is CSASDSGGPTDTQYF. In DNA form, the CDR3 reads TGCAGTGCTAGTGATAGCGGGGGGCCTACAGATACGCAGTATTTT.

V gene TRBV4-2 combines with J gene TRBJ2-7; 9 bases map to TRBD1. This CDR3 spans 14 amino acids. The ends lost 1 base at V and 3 bases at J; junction bases unmatched: 1. The germline gives CDR1 LGHNA, CDR2 YNFKEQ. The CDR3 bases are TGTGCCAGCAGCCAAGCGACAGGGGGCTACGAGCAGTACTTC. Translated: CASSQATGGYEQYF.

The chain recombines TRBV5-4 with TRBJ2-7, with 7 bases fitting TRBD1. The junction had 8 bases not matched to a gene; V was cut back by 4 bases and J by 4 bases. The CDR3 is 14 residues long. Germline V gene sequence: CDR1 SGHNT, CDR2 YYREEE (reference sequence). The CDR3 is CASSDFRGTYEQYF. In DNA, the CDR3 is TGTGCCAGCAGCGACTTCAGGGGGACGTACGAGCAGTACTTC.

This chain uses TRBV9 with TRBJ1-1, with 9 bases aligning to TRBD1. The CDR3 has 13 amino acids. Per the germline V gene, CDR1 is SGDLS and CDR2 is YYNGEE. After removal of 3 bases from V and 9 bases from J, the junction contained 6 bases not matched to a gene. The CDR3 loop reads CASSAGDRVKAFF. In nucleotides, the CDR3 is TGTGCCAGCAGCGCAGGGGACAGGGTGAAAGCTTTCTTT.

This clone was counted once. The chain recombines TRBV28 with TRBJ1-2; TRBD1 matches 7 bases. The V gene end was trimmed by 3 bases and the J gene end by 5 bases; junction bases not matched to a gene: 9. The CDR3 totals 15 residues. CDR1 and CDR2 (germline): MDHEN, SYDVKM. CDR3 sequence reads: CASSFPQGVGYGYTF. The CDR3, as DNA: TGTGCCAGCAGTTTTCCCCAGGGGGTCGGGTATGGCTACACCTTC.

The V and J genes are TRBV13 and TRBJ2-7, with 12 bases identical to TRBD2. Trimming cost V 9 bases and J 1 base; bases outside gene matches: 4. The CDR3 has 14 residues. CDR1 and CDR2 (germline): PRHDT, FYEKMQ (reference sequence). The CDR3 spells CASNLAGGSYEQYF. In DNA, the CDR3 is TGTGCCAGTAATCTAGCGGGGGGGTCCTACGAGCAGTACTTC. The complete variable domain, with remaining parts taken from reference TRBV13 and TRBJ2-7, reads AAGVIQSPRHLIKEKRETATLKCYPIPRHDTVYWYQQGPGQDPQFLISFYEKMQSDKGSIPDRFSAQQFSDYHSELNMSSLELGDSALYFCASNLAGGSYEQYFGPGTRLTVT.